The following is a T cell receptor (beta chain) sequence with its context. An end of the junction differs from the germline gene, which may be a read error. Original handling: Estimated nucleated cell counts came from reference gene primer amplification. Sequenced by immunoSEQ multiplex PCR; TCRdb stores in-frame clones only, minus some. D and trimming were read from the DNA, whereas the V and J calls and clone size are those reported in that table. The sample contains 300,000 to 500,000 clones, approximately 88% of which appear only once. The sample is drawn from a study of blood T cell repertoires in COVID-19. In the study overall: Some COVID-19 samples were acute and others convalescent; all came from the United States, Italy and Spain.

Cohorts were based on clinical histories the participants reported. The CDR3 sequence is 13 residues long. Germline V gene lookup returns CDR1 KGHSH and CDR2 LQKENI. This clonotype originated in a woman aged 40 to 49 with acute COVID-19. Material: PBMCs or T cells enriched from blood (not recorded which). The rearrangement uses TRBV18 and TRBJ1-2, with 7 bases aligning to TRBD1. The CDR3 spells CASSPGTDYRYTF. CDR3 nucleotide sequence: TGTGCCAGCTCACCCGGGACAGACTATCGCTACACCTTC.